The subject of this entry is one TCR beta chain. The V gene's germline CDR1 is SGHNT and CDR2 YYREEE (reference sequence). CDR3 length equals 14 residues. With V trimmed by 0 bases and J by 6 bases, 4 bases remained unmatched. A single record per CDR3 protein comes from TCRdb applying MiXCR to the RT-PCR reads. The table shows about 700,000 distinct CDR3 sequences, with approximately 15% occurring only once. The sequenced material came from memory CD4+ T cells from blood. The V gene is TRBV5-4, the J gene TRBJ2-3, with 7 positions matching TRBD1. This clonotype was sampled from a female donor in good health, serving as a healthy control. CDR3 protein: CASSLGGGIDTQYF. CDR3 in DNA: TGTGCCAGCAGCTTGGGAGGGGGCATTGATACGCAGTATTTT.